This entry lists 27 T cell receptor beta chains sequenced from one sample in a study of shared clonotypes between healthy human individuals. Using immunoSEQ multiplex PCR, the repertoire was profiled, and TCRdb retains in-frame clones only, with some absent. Here the sample spans about 2.5 million clones, 85% to 95% being singletons. Material for sequencing was naive CD4+ T cells from PBMCs. Subset denoted: CD45RA+ positively selected. The receptors here all came from a man between 18 and 29 years old in good health. Some clones in this sample may be carry-over from other donors' samples.

The rearrangement uses TRBV7-2 and TRBJ2-5; possible D gene TRBD1, 6 bases. Germline V gives CDR1 SGHTA, CDR2 FQGNSA. The CDR3 is made up of 13 amino acids. Trimming removed 5 bases at V and 4 bases at J, with 11 bases between. As DNA, the CDR3 is TGTGCCAGCAGCCCAAACAGGGTAGAGACCCAGTACTTC. It encodes CASSPNRVETQYF.

The rearrangement links TRBV7-2 to TRBJ2-2, with a possible D match to TRBD1 (6 bases). Trimming took 5 bases from V and 0 from J, leaving 13 bases between them. The V gene's germline CDR1 is SGHTA and CDR2 FQGNSA. This CDR3 comprises 16 residues. CDR3 region: CASSPRGASNTGELFF. CDR3 DNA sequence: TGTGCCAGCAGCCCCAGGGGAGCCTCGAACACCGGGGAGCTGTTTTTT.

The gene calls are TRBV6-5 and TRBJ1-6; no firm D call. Trimming shortened V by 6 bases and J by 6 bases, and 12 bases separated the two germline ends. CDR3 length: 14 amino acids. Germline assignment: CDR1 MNHEY and CDR2 SVGAGI. CDR3 protein: CASSPRASNSPLHF. The CDR3 coding sequence is TGTGCCAGCAGCCCCCGGGCATCTAATTCACCCCTCCACTTT.

The chain uses TRBV9 and TRBJ1-3; 10 nucleotides agree with TRBD1. The length of the CDR3 is 16 residues. The germline gives CDR1 SGDLS, CDR2 YYNGEE. Losses at the gene ends were 4 bases for V and 1 base for J; bases not matched to a gene: 5. The CDR3 region has the DNA TGTGCCAGCAGCAGGAGACAGGGGGCATCTGGAAACACCATATATTTT. This sequence encodes CASSRRQGASGNTIYF.

V usage is TRBV4-1 and J usage is TRBJ1-4; D unresolved. Germline CDR1 MGHRA, CDR2 YSYEKL. This CDR3 contains 16 residues. The V gene lost 4 bases and the J gene lost 8 bases, with 20 bases spanning the gap. CDR3 sequence: CASSPAPAGVVEKLFF. CDR3 in DNA: TGCGCCAGCAGCCCGGCCCCAGCGGGCGTTGTGGAAAAACTGTTTTTT.

A note on this clone: Other DNA variants within this sample encode the same CDR3. This chain joins TRBV27 and TRBJ2-1, with D unclear. The V gene's germline CDR1 is MNHEY and CDR2 SMNVEV (reference sequence). This CDR3 spans 11 amino acids. V was trimmed by 6 bases and J by 4 bases, leaving 4 bases between them. The CDR3 loop is CASRSYNEQFF. The DNA for the CDR3 is TGTGCCAGCAGGTCTTACAATGAGCAGTTCTTC.

Points on this clone: The sample contains more than one DNA sequence encoding this CDR3. This rearrangement joins TRBV28 to TRBJ1-4; D is unresolved. V was shortened by 5 bases and J by 8 bases, with 9 bases between the two germline ends. The length of the CDR3 is 12 residues. CDR1 MDHEN and CDR2 SYDVKM come from the germline V gene. This CDR3 is CASSQRGEKLFF. The CDR3 coding sequence is TGTGCCAGCAGTCAACGAGGGGAAAAACTGTTTTTT.

The V and J genes are TRBV12-2 and TRBJ2-1; the table names TRBD2, a call not compared with the DNA. TRBV12-2 is a listed pseudogene. The CDR3 totals 20 residues. CDR3 in amino acids: CASRPTADPRGPRGNNEQFF. CDR3 DNA: TGTGCAAGTCGCCCGACCGCAGACCCTCGGGGTCCCAGAGGAAACAATGAGCAGTTCTTC.

The chain has TRBV6-4 and TRBJ2-1, with a weak D call TRBD2 (7 bases). The CDR3 covers 16 residues. Trimming shortened V by 3 bases and J by 3 bases, and 15 bases separated the two germline ends. The germline V gene encodes CDR1 MRHNA and CDR2 SNTAGT. CDR3 sequence reads: CASSESWGGNYNEQFF. In nucleotides, the CDR3 is TGTGCCAGCAGTGAATCATGGGGGGGCAACTACAATGAGCAGTTCTTC.

The V and J genes are TRBV10-2 and TRBJ1-2, with a tentative D call TRBD1 (5 bases). V shed 6 bases and J shed 5 bases, with 19 bases lying between them. The CDR3 sequence is 15 residues long. Per the germline V gene, CDR1 is WSHSY and CDR2 is SAAADI. The CDR3 coding sequence is TGCGCCAGCAGGGTAGGAGGGGCTGAGAATTATGGCTACACCTTC. This encodes CASRVGGAENYGYTF.

The chain links TRBV7-8 to TRBJ1-1; D unclear. CDR3 length: 13 residues. The germline V and J ends were trimmed by 1 base and 0 bases, with 3 bases remaining between them. In germline, CDR1 is SGHVS, CDR2 FQNEAQ. The CDR3 region is CASSLVLNTEAFF. CDR3 nucleotides: TGTGCCAGCAGCTTAGTTCTGAACACTGAAGCTTTCTTT.

This clone was detected once. The chain joins TRBV28 to TRBJ2-3, with D maybe TRBD1 (5 bases). Germline loops: CDR1 MDHEN, CDR2 SYDVKM. The CDR3 is made up of 13 amino acids. V was trimmed by 11 bases and J by 2 bases, leaving 14 bases between them. As DNA, the CDR3 is TGTGCCGGTGCAGGGTGGGCCACAGATACGCAGTATTTT. Translating gives CAGAGWATDTQYF.

The CDR3 reads CASRRGTDYEQYF. CDR3 bases: TGTGCCAGCAGGAGAGGGACAGACTACGAGCAGTACTTC. This chain links TRBV6-6 with TRBJ2-7; 7 nucleotides align to TRBD1. V shed 6 bases, J shed 3 bases, and the junction held 5 bases outside the gene matches. The CDR3 sequence is 13 residues long. Germline V gene data show CDR1 as MNHNY and CDR2 as SVGAGI (reference sequence).

The V and J genes are TRBV18 and TRBJ1-1, with TRBD1 matching over 9 bases. This CDR3 spans 15 amino acids. The germline V gene encodes CDR1 KGHSH and CDR2 LQKENI. Trimming at V came to 3 bases and at J to 5 bases, leaving 7 bases not matched to a gene. CDR3 in DNA: TGTGCCAGCTCACCGGGACAGGGCCCAGGGACTGAAGCTTTCTTT. It yields the protein CASSPGQGPGTEAFF.

The chain employs TRBV5-1 and TRBJ2-6, with TRBD1 as a possible D gene (5 bases). Germline loops: CDR1 SGHRS, CDR2 YFSETQ. CDR3 size: 17 residues. Deletions cut 3 bases from V and 0 bases from J, with 13 bases between. CDR3 loop: CASSWTLSFSGANVLTF. CDR3 bases: TGCGCCAGCAGCTGGACACTATCCTTCTCTGGGGCCAACGTCCTGACTTTC.

The chain employs TRBV30 and TRBJ2-7, with TRBD2 matching over 8 bases. CDR3 length: 13 amino acids. J was trimmed by 3 bases and V by 3 bases; bases with no gene match: 4. Per the germline V gene, CDR1 is GTSNPN and CDR2 is SVGIG (reference sequence). CDR3 coding DNA: TGTGCCTGGAGAATAGCGGGAAGCTACGAGCAGTACTTC. It yields the protein CAWRIAGSYEQYF.

The chain joins TRBV15 to TRBJ2-1, with TRBD2 identical over 7 bases. From germline, CDR1 is LNHNV and CDR2 YYDKDF (reference sequence). V trimming: 3 bases; J trimming: 3 bases; junction bases outside the gene matches: 17. The CDR3 covers 19 residues. The CDR3 DNA sequence: TGTGCCACCAGCAGGAACTTTCTTAGCGGGCTTAACTTCTACAATGAGCAGTTCTTC. Its translation is CATSRNFLSGLNFYNEQFF.

The V call is TRBV28, the J call TRBJ1-2; D call uncertain. Germline CDR1 MDHEN, CDR2 SYDVKM. The CDR3 covers 14 residues. The V and J ends lost 6 bases and 7 bases respectively, with 18 bases between them. Here the CDR3 reads CASSEGRVKRGYTF. CDR3 nucleotides: TGTGCCAGCAGCGAAGGGCGGGTAAAACGTGGCTACACCTTC.

J is TRBJ1-1 and V is TRBV5-3, with TRBD1 matching 7 bases. TRBV5-3 is assigned to the ORF class and has an uncertain function. Trimming cost V 8 bases and J 3 bases; bases outside gene matches: 10. The CDR3 spans 14 residues. As DNA, the CDR3 is TGTGCCAGGATTCTAGACAGGGCCGACACTGAAGCTTTCTTT. Protein: CARILDRADTEAFF.

The J gene is TRBJ2-2, the V gene TRBV9; perhaps TRBD2 as D (6 bases). The CDR3 sequence is 17 residues long. Germline V CDR1 and CDR2: SGDLS, YYNGEE. V was pared by 1 base and J by 8 bases, with 21 bases between. CDR3 loop: CASSVYGPPGVSGELFF. CDR3 DNA sequence: TGTGCCAGCAGCGTATACGGACCGCCGGGGGTCAGTGGGGAGCTGTTTTTT.

This sequence joins TRBV5-1 and TRBJ2-5; 8 bases fit TRBD1. CDR1 is SGHRS and CDR2 is YFSETQ in the germline V gene. Trimming removed 3 bases from V and 3 bases from J; junction bases left unmatched: 7. The CDR3 is made up of 15 amino acids. The CDR3 reads CASSSGQVLEETQYF. DNA for the CDR3: TGCGCCAGCAGCTCGGGACAGGTCCTCGAAGAGACCCAGTACTTC.

The rearrangement uses TRBV11-2 and TRBJ2-7; TRBD2 is a possible D gene (7 bases). The CDR3 is made up of 15 amino acids. Germline V CDR1 and CDR2: SGHAT, FQNNGV. Deletions cut 6 bases from V and 7 bases from J, with 22 bases between. In nucleotides, the CDR3 is TGTGCCAGCAGTACATCGGGGACGAGGGGGGGTGAGCAGTACTTC. The encoded protein is CASSTSGTRGGEQYF.

The rearrangement links TRBV5-1 to TRBJ2-3; either TRBD1 or TRBD2 may supply D (6 bases each). Germline values: CDR1 SGHRS, CDR2 YFSETQ. The V and J ends lost 7 bases and 2 bases respectively, with 17 bases between them. This CDR3 has 15 amino acids. The CDR3 protein is CASGSWGATTDTQYF. The CDR3 DNA reads as TGCGCCAGCGGTTCTTGGGGGGCGACCACAGATACGCAGTATTTT.

This clone was counted a single time. The genes are TRBV6-5 and TRBJ2-7; no clear D. Germline V CDR1 and CDR2: MNHEY, SVGAGI. The CDR3 is made up of 16 amino acids. V was pared by 4 bases and J by 1 base, with 17 bases between. The CDR3 loop reads CASSSRSGRLSYEQYF. Here the CDR3 DNA reads TGTGCCAGCAGTTCCAGGTCCGGACGCCTTTCCTACGAGCAGTACTTC.

The chain carries TRBV9 and TRBJ2-7, with TRBD2 identical over 7 bases. V trimming: 0 bases; J trimming: 2 bases; junction bases outside the gene matches: 2. CDR3 size: 14 residues. Looked up from germline, CDR1 is SGDLS and CDR2 is YYNGEE. The CDR3 nucleotides read TGTGCCAGCAGCGTAGGGGGACTAACCTACGAGCAGTACTTC. Its protein is CASSVGGLTYEQYF.

This clone was observed a single time. V usage is TRBV5-1 and J usage is TRBJ2-5, with 9 positions matching TRBD1. The CDR3 has 15 amino acids. The V gene end was trimmed by 4 bases and the J gene end by 4 bases; junction bases not matched to a gene: 8. Germline V gives CDR1 SGHRS, CDR2 YFSETQ. For the CDR3, the DNA is TGCGCCAGCAGCGCCGGACAGGGGCCAGGAGAGACCCAGTACTTC. Translation: CASSAGQGPGETQYF.

This clone has only one observation. The CDR3 region has the DNA TGCGCCAGCAGCTTATCGGGCTCCCCGGGACAGGGGGCAGGTGGCTATGGCTACACCTTC. The encoded protein is CASSLSGSPGQGAGGYGYTF. The V and J genes are TRBV5-1 and TRBJ1-2; 12 bases are a match to TRBD1. V lost 2 bases and J lost 4; bases outside the gene matches: 18. CDR3 length: 20 amino acids. CDR1 is SGHRS, CDR2 YFSETQ, per germline.